Shown below are 25 T cell receptor beta chains from a single sample sequenced in a study of blood T cell repertoires in COVID-19. TCRdb's table, derived via immunoSEQ multiplex PCR, lists solely in-frame clones and lacks some. The sample has some 350,000 clones, about 89% seen once. The sample consisted of peripheral blood. The receptors stem from a woman under 40 with COVID-19, enrolled during active disease.

The count of this clone is one. This chain uses TRBV9 with TRBJ2-7; perhaps TRBD1 as D (6 bases). The CDR3 extends over 15 amino acids. Trimming left V 1 base short and J 6 bases short, with 17 bases between. Germline V gene sequence: CDR1 SGDLS, CDR2 YYNGEE. The CDR3 sequence: CASSVTPAGAAEQYF. CDR3 coding DNA: TGTGCCAGCAGCGTAACGCCCGCAGGGGCCGCCGAGCAGTACTTC.

This chain joins TRBV12-3 or TRBV12-4 and TRBJ1-1, with D perhaps TRBD1 (5 bases). V lost 8 bases and J lost 4, with 14 bases in between. The CDR3 is 13 residues long. The CDR3 DNA follows: TGTGCCAGCCATCAGGGTCTTTCCACTGAAGCTTTCTTT. Amino acids: CASHQGLSTEAFF.

The rearrangement joins TRBV28 to TRBJ1-2; TRBD1 matches 9 bases. CDR3 length: 15 residues. The ends lost 8 bases at V and 8 bases at J; junction bases unmatched: 15. Germline loops: CDR1 MDHEN, CDR2 SYDVKM. CDR3 residues: CASRLSGQGPGGYTF. The CDR3 nucleotides are TGTGCCAGCCGCCTCTCGGGACAGGGCCCTGGAGGCTACACCTTC.

This rearrangement joins TRBV7-9 to TRBJ2-1; TRBD2 matches 7 bases. J gave up 4 bases and V 6 bases, and 6 bases lay outside the gene matches. This CDR3 is 14 amino acids long. The germline CDR1 and CDR2 sequences are SEHNR and FQNEAQ (reference sequence). CDR3 bases: TGTGCCAGCAGTCAGGGAGGGTTATACAATGAGCAGTTCTTC. It yields the protein CASSQGGLYNEQFF.

The chain links TRBV3-1 (or the pseudogene TRBV3-2) to TRBJ2-2, with 10 bases lining up with TRBD2. The junction had 6 bases not matched to a gene; V was cut back by 2 bases and J by 6 bases. Germline V CDR1 and CDR2: LGHDT, YNNKEL (reference sequence). The CDR3 totals 16 residues. The CDR3 loop is CASSQTSGGAPGELFF. The CDR3 bases are TGTGCCAGCAGCCAAACCAGCGGGGGGGCCCCCGGGGAGCTGTTTTTT.

The chain employs TRBV19 and TRBJ1-2, with D unclear. This CDR3 is built from 13 residues. V was trimmed by 7 bases and J by 4 bases, leaving 13 bases between them. The V gene's germline CDR1 is LNHDA and CDR2 SQIVND (reference sequence). Here the CDR3 reads CASKPSEVYGYTF. The CDR3 coding sequence is TGTGCCAGTAAGCCCTCTGAAGTCTATGGCTACACCTTC.

This chain joins TRBV30 and TRBJ2-1; a weak D match, TRBD2 (6 bases). Germline CDR1 GTSNPN, CDR2 SVGIG (reference sequence). CDR3 length equals 15 residues. V lost 4 bases, J lost 7 bases, and 20 bases lay in between. The CDR3 DNA sequence: TGTGCCTGGACGGGGGACCCCCTACGGCCTAATGAGCAGTTCTTC. Protein product: CAWTGDPLRPNEQFF.

This clone came up once. The chain joins TRBV18 to TRBJ1-5; D is ambiguous. The CDR3 has 15 residues. The V end was cut by 6 bases, the J end by 6 bases, with 18 bases between. CDR1 KGHSH and CDR2 LQKENI come from the germline V gene. The CDR3: CASSGDGGLVQPQHF. Here the CDR3 DNA reads TGTGCCAGCTCGGGCGACGGAGGGTTGGTTCAGCCCCAGCATTTT.

This chain joins TRBV7-9 and TRBJ2-1; TRBD2 aligns across 8 bases. The V gene end was trimmed by 2 bases and the J gene end by 11 bases; junction bases not matched to a gene: 8. The CDR3 loop spans 14 amino acids. CDR1 and CDR2 (germline): SEHNR, FQNEAQ (reference sequence). CDR3 in amino acids: CASSLRREGLKQFF. The DNA of the CDR3 is TGTGCCAGCAGCTTACGACGGGAGGGCCTAAAGCAGTTCTTC.

V usage is TRBV28 and J usage is TRBJ2-1, with 9 bases that match TRBD2. Germline V CDR1 and CDR2: MDHEN, SYDVKM. CDR3 size: 16 residues. The V segment lost 5 bases and the J segment 4 bases; nucleotides outside the gene matches: 9. The CDR3 spells CASSPPGGGAYNEQFF. The CDR3 DNA follows: TGTGCCAGCAGTCCCCCGGGCGGGGGGGCTTACAATGAGCAGTTCTTC. The variable domain in full, completed from reference TRBV28 and TRBJ2-1, reads DVKVTQSSRYLVKRTGEKVFLECVQDMDHENMFWYRQDPGLGLRLIYFSYDVKMKEKGDIPEGYSVSREKKERFSLILESASTNQTSMYLCASSPPGGGAYNEQFFGPGTRLTVL.

The gene calls are TRBV25-1 and TRBJ1-4; D gene ambiguous. The CDR3 runs 13 residues. V lost 3 bases and J lost 6, with 8 bases in between. From germline, CDR1 is MGHDK and CDR2 SYGVNS. The CDR3, as DNA: TGTGCCAGCAGTGAGAGGGTTCATGAAAAACTGTTTTTT. Its translation is CASSERVHEKLFF. The variable domain in full, completed from reference TRBV25-1 and TRBJ1-4, reads EADIYQTPRYLVIGTGKKITLECSQTMGHDKMYWYQQDPGMELHLIHYSYGVNSTEKGDLSSESTVSRIRTEHFPLTLESARPSHTSQYLCASSERVHEKLFFGSGTQLSVL.

CDR3 bases: TGTGCCAGCAGCCCCCGGACTAGCGGGAGGGGGACAGATACGCAGTATTTT. Translating it yields CASSPRTSGRGTDTQYF. The rearrangement uses TRBV13 and TRBJ2-3; 15 bases line up with TRBD2. Germline-derived CDR1 and CDR2 are PRHDT and FYEKMQ (reference sequence). The CDR3 loop spans 17 amino acids. After removal of 5 bases from V and 3 bases from J, the junction contained 6 bases not matched to a gene.

In regard to this clone: Other DNA sequences within the sample encode an identical CDR3. The chain employs TRBV9 and TRBJ1-2; unclear D gene. V lost 0 bases, J lost 4 bases, and 10 bases lay in between. CDR1 and CDR2 (germline): SGDLS, YYNGEE. This CDR3 spans 14 amino acids. CDR3 sequence (DNA): TGTGCCAGCAGCGTAGGCGGAGCCAGCTATGGCTACACCTTC. Translating it yields CASSVGGASYGYTF.

The rearrangement uses TRBV20-1 and TRBJ1-2, with D uncertain. This CDR3 has 11 residues. Trimming cost V 5 bases and J 3 bases, with 7 bases left between them. Germline V gives CDR1 DFQATT, CDR2 SNEGSKA (reference sequence). DNA of the CDR3: TGCAGTGCTGACAAAGACTATGGCTACACCTTC. Translating it yields CSADKDYGYTF.

The V and J genes are TRBV7-2 and TRBJ1-3; D is perhaps TRBD1 (5 bases). Germline V gene sequence: CDR1 SGHTA, CDR2 FQGNSA. The V end was cut by 1 base, the J end by 1 base, with 11 bases between. The CDR3 is 16 amino acids. CDR3 sequence: CASSLVVGGSGNTIYF. DNA of the CDR3: TGTGCCAGCAGCTTAGTTGTGGGGGGTTCTGGAAACACCATATATTTT.

V usage is TRBV28 and J usage is TRBJ2-2; 8 nucleotides agree with TRBD1. This CDR3 comprises 14 residues. V shed 8 bases, J shed 5 bases, and the junction held 7 bases outside the gene matches. Germline V CDR1 and CDR2: MDHEN, SYDVKM. CDR3 protein: CASGTGEVTGELFF. The CDR3 DNA sequence: TGTGCCAGCGGGACAGGCGAAGTGACCGGGGAGCTGTTTTTT.

This chain joins TRBV11-3 and TRBJ2-5, with D perhaps TRBD2 (5 bases). Trimming cost V 5 bases and J 4 bases, with 17 bases left between them. The CDR3 is made up of 15 amino acids. Germline V gives CDR1 SGHNT, CDR2 YENEEA. CDR3 coding DNA: TGTGCCAGCAGCCCGGACGGGAAATTAGGAGAGACCCAGTACTTC. Translated, it gives CASSPDGKLGETQYF.

The chain is built from TRBV19 and TRBJ2-1, with D perhaps matching TRBD2 (6 bases). This CDR3 region has 15 residues. The V end was cut by 5 bases, the J end by 7 bases, with 18 bases between. The germline CDR1 and CDR2 sequences are LNHDA and SQIVND (reference sequence). The CDR3 is CASSPPEGNLNEQFF. Written as DNA, the CDR3 is TGTGCCAGTAGTCCCCCGGAGGGCAATTTAAATGAGCAGTTCTTC.

The chain joins TRBV27 to TRBJ1-5; 10 bases are a match to TRBD1. V trimming: 4 bases; J trimming: 3 bases; junction bases outside the gene matches: 6. Germline V gene sequence: CDR1 MNHEY, CDR2 SMNVEV (reference sequence). The CDR3 extends over 16 amino acids. This CDR3 is CASSSSGTGVNQPQHF. As DNA, the CDR3 is TGTGCCAGCAGTTCATCCGGGACAGGGGTCAATCAGCCCCAGCATTTT.

This sequence joins TRBV7-9 and TRBJ2-5; 11 nucleotides align to TRBD2. Germline CDR1 reads SEHNR; CDR2 reads FQNEAQ (reference sequence). The CDR3 is made up of 15 amino acids. Trimming cost V 4 bases and J 7 bases; bases outside gene matches: 8. CDR3 DNA sequence: TGTGCCAGCAGCTATAGCGGGGGGGCCGGTCTGACCCAGTACTTC. Residues: CASSYSGGAGLTQYF.

Details on this clone: The same CDR3 arises from other DNA sequences in this sample as well. V and J are TRBV28 and TRBJ1-2; D not certain. From germline, CDR1 is MDHEN and CDR2 SYDVKM. With 5 bases removed from V and 0 bases from J, the gap between germline ends came to 7 bases. The CDR3 covers 13 residues. This CDR3 reads CASSPSANYGYTF. CDR3 coding DNA: TGTGCCAGCAGTCCGTCCGCTAACTATGGCTACACCTTC.

This clone came up once. This rearrangement joins TRBV30 to TRBJ1-1, with D perhaps TRBD1 (5 bases). The V and J ends lost 3 bases and 4 bases respectively, with 9 bases between them. There are 12 residues in the CDR3. Germline CDR1 GTSNPN, CDR2 SVGIG (reference sequence). The CDR3 is CAWSKGPTEAFF. CDR3 sequence (DNA): TGTGCCTGGAGCAAGGGGCCCACTGAAGCTTTCTTT.

The CDR3 bases are TGCGCCAGCAGCCCGACGGACAGCAACTTGAACACTGAAGCTTTCTTT. Amino acids: CASSPTDSNLNTEAFF. V gene TRBV5-1 combines with J gene TRBJ1-1; a possible D gene is TRBD1 (6 bases). Per germline, CDR1 SGHRS and CDR2 YFSETQ. With 4 bases removed from V and 0 bases from J, the gap between germline ends came to 16 bases. The CDR3 covers 16 residues.

This chain connects TRBV10-3 to TRBJ1-2, with D perhaps matching TRBD1 (6 bases). The CDR3 consists of 13 residues. The germline V gene has CDR1 ENHRY and CDR2 SYGVKD. The V end lost 2 bases, the J end lost 8 bases, and 12 bases lay between the germline ends. The CDR3, as DNA: TGTGCCATCAGTGAGAGTCAGGGGTACGGCTACACCTTC. This translates into CAISESQGYGYTF.

The V call is TRBV6-5, the J call TRBJ1-2, with D possibly TRBD1 on 6 matching bases. With 4 bases removed from V and 4 bases from J, the gap between germline ends came to 16 bases. Per germline, CDR1 MNHEY and CDR2 SVGAGI. The CDR3 runs 15 residues. CDR3: CASSSYTTGRYGYTF. The DNA of the CDR3 is TGTGCCAGCAGTTCCTACACGACAGGACGCTATGGCTACACCTTC.